Listed here is a single TCR beta chain. The data originate from a study of blood T cell repertoires in COVID-19. After removal of 1 base from V and 7 bases from J, the junction contained 8 bases not matched to a gene. The length of the CDR3 is 16 residues. CDR1 LGHDT and CDR2 YNNKEL come from the germline V gene (reference sequence). Per the study methods: The assay estimated nucleated cells by amplifying reference gene primers. Assay: immunoSEQ multiplex PCR; the TCRdb copy retains only in-frame clones and omits some. V, J and clone size are those of that table, while D and trimming were read from the DNA. The table includes approximately 320,000 clones, roughly 86% detected once. Cohort assignment relied on participant-reported clinical history.

Material: PBMCs or T cells enriched from blood (not recorded which). This sequence joins TRBV3-1 (or the pseudogene TRBV3-2) and TRBJ2-2, with 8 bases identical to TRBD1. This TCR was recovered from a woman aged 18-35 years who had recovered from COVID-19. The CDR3 DNA follows: TGTGCCAGCAGCCAAGGCCCCAGGGGGCAAGGCGGGGAGCTGTTTTTT. This encodes CASSQGPRGQGGELFF.